These 27 T cell receptor beta chains came from one sample sequenced in a study of cytomegalovirus exposure and HLA in healthy donors. PCR employed 60 Vbeta and 13 Jbeta primers. Profiled with immunoSEQ multiplex PCR; TCRdb holds only in-frame clones, not every one. Among 95,000 to 150,000 clones listed, roughly 10% were seen once. Input material: PBMCs. The receptors stem from a woman between 18 and 29 years old in good health and CMV-seropositive.

This clone was found a few times. The same CDR3 arises from other DNA sequences in this sample as well. The CDR3: CASYRNTEAFF. The CDR3 DNA reads TGTGCCAGCTATCGGAACACTGAAGCTTTCTTT. V is TRBV5-5 and J is TRBJ1-1; D ambiguous. Looked up from germline, CDR1 is SGHKS and CDR2 is YYEKEE (reference sequence). The V end was cut by 7 bases, the J end by 1 base, with 5 bases between. This CDR3 has 11 residues.

The gene calls are TRBV30 and TRBJ1-1; D gene ambiguous. Germline CDR1 is GTSNPN and CDR2 is SVGIG (reference sequence). The CDR3 covers 12 residues. V lost 8 bases to trimming and J lost 4 bases, with 14 bases between them. The CDR3 is CAGLSGPTEAFF. DNA for the CDR3: TGTGCCGGGTTGAGCGGGCCCACTGAAGCTTTCTTT.

This clone was counted only a few times. The chain carries TRBV30 and TRBJ1-2, with D tentatively TRBD1 (6 bases). V gave up 2 bases and J gave up 2 bases, with 12 bases separating them. This CDR3 is built from 14 residues. The V gene's germline CDR1 is GTSNPN and CDR2 SVGIG (reference sequence). The CDR3 DNA is TGTGCCTGGAGTTACCAGGGGAAGAACTATGGCTACACCTTC. This encodes CAWSYQGKNYGYTF.

The chain has TRBV9 and TRBJ1-1, with D tentatively TRBD1 (6 bases). CDR3 length: 13 residues. The V and J ends lost 0 bases and 6 bases respectively, with 9 bases between them. CDR1 and CDR2 (germline): SGDLS, YYNGEE. The CDR3 sequence: CASSVGGLSEAFF. The CDR3 coding sequence is TGTGCCAGCAGCGTAGGGGGGCTCTCTGAAGCTTTCTTT.

The chain employs TRBV4-1 and TRBJ1-3; TRBD1 is a possible D gene (5 bases). The CDR3 has 15 amino acids. Germline V CDR1 and CDR2: MGHRA, YSYEKL. With 0 bases removed from V and 2 bases from J, the gap between germline ends came to 8 bases. The CDR3 loop is CASSQEGGAGNTIYF. CDR3 DNA sequence: TGCGCCAGCAGCCAAGAGGGGGGAGCTGGAAACACCATATATTTT.

The chain is built from TRBV30 and TRBJ1-2; 7 bases line up with TRBD1. Looked up from germline, CDR1 is GTSNPN and CDR2 is SVGIG (reference sequence). Trimming removed 5 bases from V and 4 bases from J; junction bases left unmatched: 13. The CDR3 consists of 15 residues. The CDR3 spells CAWGEISTGAYGYTF. CDR3 bases: TGTGCCTGGGGAGAGATCTCAACAGGGGCCTATGGCTACACCTTC.

The chain employs TRBV30 and TRBJ1-2; 8 nucleotides align to TRBD1. The germline gives CDR1 GTSNPN, CDR2 SVGIG (reference sequence). CDR3 length equals 13 residues. Trimming removed 2 bases from V and 14 bases from J; junction bases left unmatched: 13. In DNA form, the CDR3 reads TGTGCCTGGAGTCTAACCCCCCAGGGGGCAGAAACCTTC. Translation gives CAWSLTPQGAETF.

Only a few counts were recorded for this clone. This chain links TRBV7-9 with TRBJ2-7, with 8 bases fitting TRBD2. The CDR3 extends over 15 amino acids. The junction had 7 bases not matched to a gene; V was cut back by 5 bases and J by 1 base. CDR1 is SEHNR, CDR2 FQNEAQ, per germline (reference sequence). CDR3 sequence: CASSDSSGPSYEQYF. In DNA form, the CDR3 reads TGTGCCAGCAGCGACTCTAGCGGGCCATCCTACGAGCAGTACTTC. The full variable domain, rest sourced from reference TRBV7-9 and TRBJ2-7, is DTGVSQNPRHKITKRGQNVTFRCDPISEHNRLYWYRQTLGQGPEFLTYFQNEAQLEKSRLLSDRFSAERPKGSFSTLEIQRTEQGDSAMYLCASSDSSGPSYEQYFGPGTRLTVT.

The rearrangement joins TRBV7-3 to TRBJ2-2, with TRBD1 as a possible D gene (5 bases). From germline, CDR1 is SGHTA and CDR2 FQGTGA. The V end was cut by 6 bases, the J end by 8 bases, with 13 bases between. The CDR3 extends over 13 amino acids. For the CDR3, the DNA is TGTGCCAGCAGACAAAATGGGGCGGGGGAGCTGTTTTTT. This gives the protein CASRQNGAGELFF.

The chain joins TRBV5-1 to TRBJ2-5; weak D call: TRBD2 (5 bases). The V gene's germline CDR1 is SGHRS and CDR2 YFSETQ. The CDR3 spans 15 residues. The V gene lost 4 bases and the J gene lost 2 bases, with 15 bases spanning the gap. In nucleotides, the CDR3 is TGCGCCAGCAGCGCGGGCCTTTTAGGGCAAGAGACCCAGTACTTC. It specifies CASSAGLLGQETQYF.

About this clone itself: The junction shows a germline mismatch at one end, possibly a read error. The chain combines TRBV6-1 with TRBJ2-7; 8 nucleotides align to TRBD1. The CDR3 extends over 14 amino acids. The germline CDR1 and CDR2 sequences are MNHNS and SASEGT. The CDR3 DNA is TGTGCCAGCGGTCCGGCAGGGGGCTCCGACGAGCAGTACTTC. Its protein product is CASGPAGGSDEQYF.

The chain is built from TRBV9 and TRBJ2-5; D might be TRBD1 (5 bases). CDR1 SGDLS and CDR2 YYNGEE come from the germline V gene. V gave up 6 bases and J gave up 4 bases, with 19 bases separating them. The CDR3 extends over 15 amino acids. The CDR3 coding sequence is TGTGCCAGCACGAGATTAGAAGGGGCTGGAGAGACCCAGTACTTC. It codes for CASTRLEGAGETQYF.

The chain links TRBV7-8 to TRBJ2-1, with 7 bases lining up with TRBD2. The ends lost 0 bases at V and 4 bases at J; junction bases unmatched: 12. Germline V CDR1 and CDR2: SGHVS, FQNEAQ. CDR3 size: 18 residues. The CDR3 sequence: CASSLALPGAGPYNEQFF. In DNA, the CDR3 is TGTGCCAGCAGCTTAGCGCTCCCGGGAGCGGGACCTTACAATGAGCAGTTCTTC.

V and J are TRBV5-4 and TRBJ2-1, with 8 nucleotides matching TRBD2. The junction had 2 bases not matched to a gene; V was cut back by 6 bases and J by 9 bases. The CDR3 has 11 amino acids. CDR1 SGHNT and CDR2 YYREEE come from the germline V gene (reference sequence). DNA for the CDR3: TGTGCCAGCACGCTAGCGGGTGAGCAGTTCTTC. Amino acid sequence: CASTLAGEQFF.

V gene TRBV27 combines with J gene TRBJ2-1; D call uncertain. CDR1 is MNHEY and CDR2 is SMNVEV in the germline V gene (reference sequence). The CDR3 contains 14 residues. V shed 5 bases and J shed 7 bases, with 15 bases lying between them. Here the CDR3 reads CASSTEPNGNEQFF. The CDR3, as DNA: TGTGCCAGCAGTACGGAGCCAAACGGGAATGAGCAGTTCTTC.

This clone was detected a few times. The chain couples TRBV7-9 to TRBJ2-7; 8 bases line up with TRBD1. The germline gives CDR1 SEHNR, CDR2 FQNEAQ (reference sequence). Trimming cost V 5 bases and J 0 bases; bases outside gene matches: 6. The CDR3 contains 15 residues. The CDR3 is CASSRGQGYSYEQYF. The DNA for the CDR3 is TGTGCCAGCAGCCGTGGACAGGGCTACTCCTACGAGCAGTACTTC.

This clone was detected a few times. Here the CDR3 DNA reads TGTGCCAGCAGCGTATCCTACAGGGGCAATGAGCAGTTCTTC. Translation: CASSVSYRGNEQFF. V and J are TRBV9 and TRBJ2-1; 7 bases agree with TRBD1. The CDR3 extends over 14 amino acids. The J segment lost 6 bases and the V segment lost 1 base, leaving 4 bases of the junction unmatched. Germline CDR1 reads SGDLS; CDR2 reads YYNGEE.

This rearrangement joins TRBV7-2 to TRBJ1-5; D gene uncertain. Trimming took off 1 base at V and 7 bases at J, with 11 bases between the two ends. The CDR3 length is 14 residues. Germline loops: CDR1 SGHTA, CDR2 FQGNSA. Here the CDR3 DNA reads TGTGCCAGCAGCTTAGTAAAAGGAGGCCAGCCCCAGCATTTT. It translates to CASSLVKGGQPQHF.

The chain employs TRBV7-8 and TRBJ1-1; D is perhaps TRBD1 (6 bases). The CDR3 totals 16 residues. Trimming stripped 4 bases from V and 1 base from J, with 16 bases between. CDR1 and CDR2 (germline): SGHVS, FQNEAQ. CDR3 protein: CASSSLGGRTNTEAFF. The CDR3 region has the DNA TGTGCCAGCAGCTCCTTAGGGGGACGGACGAACACTGAAGCTTTCTTT.

The chain has TRBV29-1 and TRBJ1-1; D not resolved. This CDR3 contains 11 residues. Between the trimmed V and J ends, which lost 3 bases and 9 bases, there was a span of 11 bases. The germline V gene encodes CDR1 SQVTM and CDR2 ANQGSEA. The CDR3 bases are TGCAGCGTTGAGGTCGGGATCCAAGCTTTCTTT. It codes for CSVEVGIQAFF. Full variable domain (missing parts from reference TRBV29-1 and TRBJ1-1): SAVISQKPSRDICQRGTSLTIQCQVDSQVTMMFWYRQQPGQSLTLIATANQGSEATYESGFVIDKFPISRPNLTFSTLTVSNMSPEDSSIYLCSVEVGIQAFFGQGTRLTVV.

The chain joins TRBV4-1 to TRBJ1-2; 10 bases are shared with TRBD1. Looked up from germline, CDR1 is MGHRA and CDR2 is YSYEKL. This CDR3 is 15 amino acids long. The V and J ends lost 4 bases and 6 bases, in that order; junction bases with no gene match: 8. The CDR3: CASSPLTGGYDGYTF. Written as DNA, the CDR3 is TGCGCCAGCAGCCCCCTGACAGGGGGCTATGATGGCTACACCTTC.

The gene calls are TRBV7-9 and TRBJ2-1; tentatively, D is TRBD2 (6 bases). V was pared by 2 bases and J by 5 bases, with 13 bases between. There are 15 residues in the CDR3. The V gene's germline CDR1 is SEHNR and CDR2 FQNEAQ (reference sequence). CDR3 loop: CASSLSSGGNNEQFF. The CDR3 DNA is TGTGCCAGCAGCTTAAGTAGCGGAGGGAACAATGAGCAGTTCTTC.

This clone was counted between two and nine times. The chain uses TRBV28 and TRBJ2-5, with 7 bases fitting TRBD1. V shed 3 bases, J shed 2 bases, and the junction held 6 bases outside the gene matches. Germline V lookup: CDR1 MDHEN, CDR2 SYDVKM. This CDR3 is 15 amino acids long. CDR3 nucleotides: TGTGCCAGCAGTTTCGAGGGGGCACTACAAGAGACCCAGTACTTC. This gives the protein CASSFEGALQETQYF.

This clone was found a few times. The chain recombines TRBV11-3 with TRBJ1-5; D perhaps matches TRBD1 (6 bases). Germline CDR1 reads SGHNT; CDR2 reads YENEEA. The CDR3 has 13 residues. The V end lost 0 bases, the J end lost 10 bases, and 10 bases lay between the germline ends. The CDR3 reads CASSLERGGPQHF. The CDR3 DNA sequence: TGTGCCAGCAGCTTAGAGCGGGGGGGCCCCCAGCATTTT.

This chain uses TRBV6-6 with TRBJ2-7, with a possible D match to TRBD1 (5 bases). Germline CDR1 reads MNHNY; CDR2 reads SVGAGI (reference sequence). The CDR3 consists of 14 residues. V was trimmed by 6 bases and J by 6 bases, leaving 18 bases between them. The CDR3 DNA is TGTGCCAGCAGCAGGGTTACCTCCCTTTCCGAGCAGTACTTC. This encodes CASSRVTSLSEQYF.

The chain recombines TRBV4-1 with TRBJ2-1, with D perhaps TRBD1 (5 bases). The CDR3 extends over 13 amino acids. V lost 1 base to trimming and J lost 5 bases, with 6 bases between them. The V gene's germline CDR1 is MGHRA and CDR2 YSYEKL. CDR3 DNA: TGCGCCAGCAGCCAAGGGGGCAACAATGAGCAGTTCTTC. Amino acids: CASSQGGNNEQFF.

Turning to this clone: Distinct nucleotide sequences in the sample also encode this CDR3. The chain is built from TRBV27 and TRBJ1-1; D call uncertain. The CDR3 extends over 14 amino acids. With 7 bases removed from V and 3 bases from J, the gap between germline ends came to 15 bases. CDR1 is MNHEY, CDR2 SMNVEV, per germline (reference sequence). CDR3 region: CASTAWAWDTEAFF. CDR3 bases: TGTGCCAGCACAGCTTGGGCATGGGACACTGAAGCTTTCTTT.